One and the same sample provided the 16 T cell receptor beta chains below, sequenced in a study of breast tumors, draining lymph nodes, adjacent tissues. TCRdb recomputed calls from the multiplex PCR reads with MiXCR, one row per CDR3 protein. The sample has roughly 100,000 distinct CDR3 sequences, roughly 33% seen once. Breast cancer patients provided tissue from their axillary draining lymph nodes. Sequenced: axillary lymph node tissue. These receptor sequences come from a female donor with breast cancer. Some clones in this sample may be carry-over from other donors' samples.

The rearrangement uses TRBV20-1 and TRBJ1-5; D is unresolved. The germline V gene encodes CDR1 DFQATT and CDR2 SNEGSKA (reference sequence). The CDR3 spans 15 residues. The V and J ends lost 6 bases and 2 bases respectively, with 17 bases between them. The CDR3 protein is CSAEPGTGGNQPQHF. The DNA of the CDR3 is TGCAGTGCGGAACCGGGAACTGGGGGCAATCAGCCCCAGCATTTT.

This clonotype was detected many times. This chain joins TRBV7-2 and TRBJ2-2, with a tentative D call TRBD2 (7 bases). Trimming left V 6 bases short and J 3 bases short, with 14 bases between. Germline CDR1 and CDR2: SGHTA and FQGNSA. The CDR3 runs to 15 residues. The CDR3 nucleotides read TGTGCCAGCAGTGAGGGGGGGGGGTACACCGGGGAGCTGTTTTTT. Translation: CASSEGGGYTGELFF.

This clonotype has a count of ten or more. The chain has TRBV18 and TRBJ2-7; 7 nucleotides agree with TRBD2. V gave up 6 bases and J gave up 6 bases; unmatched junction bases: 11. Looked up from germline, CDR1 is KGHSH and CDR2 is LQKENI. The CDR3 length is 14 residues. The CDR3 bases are TGTGCCAGCTCTGGAGGACTAGGCTTACCCGAGCAGTACTTC. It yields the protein CASSGGLGLPEQYF.

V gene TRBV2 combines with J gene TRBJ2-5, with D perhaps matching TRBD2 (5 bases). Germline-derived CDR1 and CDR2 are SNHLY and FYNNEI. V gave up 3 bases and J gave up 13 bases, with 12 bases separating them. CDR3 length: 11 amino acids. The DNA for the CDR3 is TGTGCCAGCAGTGATGGTCGGACTTTGTACTTC. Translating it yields CASSDGRTLYF. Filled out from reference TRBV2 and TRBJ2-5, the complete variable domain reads EPEVTQTPSHQVTQMGQEVILRCVPISNHLYFYWYRQILGQKVEFLVSFYNNEISEKSEIFDDQFSVERPDGSNFTLKIRSTKLEDSAMYFCASSDGRTLYFGPGTRLLVL.

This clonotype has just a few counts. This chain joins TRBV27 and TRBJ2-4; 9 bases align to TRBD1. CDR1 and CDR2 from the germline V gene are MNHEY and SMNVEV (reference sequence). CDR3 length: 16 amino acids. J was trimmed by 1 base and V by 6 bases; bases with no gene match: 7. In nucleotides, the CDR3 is TGTGCCAGCAGAATTACAGGGGGCACGGCCAAAAACATTCAGTACTTC. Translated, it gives CASRITGGTAKNIQYF.

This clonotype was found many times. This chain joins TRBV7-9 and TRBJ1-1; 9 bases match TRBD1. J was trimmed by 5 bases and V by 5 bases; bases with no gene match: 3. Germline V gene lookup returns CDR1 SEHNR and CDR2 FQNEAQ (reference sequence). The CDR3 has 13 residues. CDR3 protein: CASSPGTGTEAFF. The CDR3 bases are TGTGCCAGCAGCCCCGGGACAGGGACTGAAGCTTTCTTT. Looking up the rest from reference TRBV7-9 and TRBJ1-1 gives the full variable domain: DTGVSQNPRHKITKRGQNVTFRCDPISEHNRLYWYRQTLGQGPEFLTYFQNEAQLEKSRLLSDRFSAERPKGSFSTLEIQRTEQGDSAMYLCASSPGTGTEAFFGQGTRLTVV.

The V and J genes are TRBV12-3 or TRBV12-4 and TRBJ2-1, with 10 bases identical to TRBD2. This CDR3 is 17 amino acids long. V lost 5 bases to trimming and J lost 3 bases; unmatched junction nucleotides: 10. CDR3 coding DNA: TGTGCCAGCAGTCTTAGGACTAGCGGACCATTCTACAATGAGCAGTTCTTC. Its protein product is CASSLRTSGPFYNEQFF.

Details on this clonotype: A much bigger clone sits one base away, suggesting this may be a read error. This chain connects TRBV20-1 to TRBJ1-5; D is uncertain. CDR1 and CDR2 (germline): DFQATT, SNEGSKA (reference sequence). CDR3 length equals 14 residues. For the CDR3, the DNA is TGCAGTGCTAGAGAACACCTTAGCAATCCGCCCCAGCATTTT. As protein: CSAREHLSNPPQHF.

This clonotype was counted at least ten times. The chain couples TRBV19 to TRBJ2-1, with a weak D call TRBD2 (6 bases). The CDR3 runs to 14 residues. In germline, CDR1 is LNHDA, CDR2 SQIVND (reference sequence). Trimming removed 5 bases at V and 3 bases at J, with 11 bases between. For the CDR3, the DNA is TGTGCCAGTAGTCCCGGACTAAACTACAATGAGCAGTTCTTC. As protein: CASSPGLNYNEQFF.

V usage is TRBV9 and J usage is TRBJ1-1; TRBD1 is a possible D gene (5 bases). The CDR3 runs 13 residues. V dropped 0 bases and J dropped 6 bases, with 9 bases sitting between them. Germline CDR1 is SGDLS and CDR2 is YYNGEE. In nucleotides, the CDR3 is TGTGCCAGCAGCGTAGGCGGGGCGGCTGAAGCTTTCTTT. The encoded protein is CASSVGGAAEAFF. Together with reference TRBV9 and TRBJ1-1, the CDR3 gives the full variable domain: DSGVTQTPKHLITATGQRVTLRCSPRSGDLSVYWYQQSLDQGLQFLIQYYNGEERAKGNILERFSAQQFPDLHSELNLSSLELGDSALYFCASSVGGAAEAFFGQGTRLTVV.

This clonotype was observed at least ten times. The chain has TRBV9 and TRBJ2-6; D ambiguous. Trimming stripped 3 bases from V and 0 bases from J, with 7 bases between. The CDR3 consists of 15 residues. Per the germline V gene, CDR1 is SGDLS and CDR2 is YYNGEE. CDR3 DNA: TGTGCCAGCAGCGCCAGAGACTCTGGGGCCAACGTCCTGACTTTC. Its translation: CASSARDSGANVLTF.

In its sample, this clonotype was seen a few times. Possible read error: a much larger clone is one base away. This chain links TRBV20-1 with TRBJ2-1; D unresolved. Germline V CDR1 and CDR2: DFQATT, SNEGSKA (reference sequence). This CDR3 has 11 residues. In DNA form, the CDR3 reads TGCAGTGCTCCTATTTACAATGAGCAGTCCTTC. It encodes CSAPIYNEQSF.

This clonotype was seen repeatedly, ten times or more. CDR3 DNA: TGCGCCAGCAGCCAAAGGACAGGATCCACTGAAGCTTTCTTT. Amino acid sequence: CASSQRTGSTEAFF. V gene TRBV5-1 combines with J gene TRBJ1-1; TRBD1 matches at 7 bases. V shed 4 bases, J shed 4 bases, and the junction held 7 bases outside the gene matches. The CDR3 covers 14 residues. From germline, CDR1 is SGHRS and CDR2 YFSETQ.

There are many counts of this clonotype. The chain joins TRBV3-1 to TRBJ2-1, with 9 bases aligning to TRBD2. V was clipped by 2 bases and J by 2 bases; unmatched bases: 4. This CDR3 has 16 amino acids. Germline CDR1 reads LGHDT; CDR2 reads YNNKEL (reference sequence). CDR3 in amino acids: CASSQSGRLPYNEQFF. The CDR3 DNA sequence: TGTGCCAGCAGCCAAAGCGGGAGGCTGCCCTACAATGAGCAGTTCTTC.

CDR3 loop: CSARVGAGETQYF. DNA of the CDR3: TGCAGTGCTAGAGTGGGGGCCGGGGAGACCCAGTACTTC. The rearrangement joins TRBV20-1 to TRBJ2-5; possible D gene TRBD1, 6 bases. With 1 base removed from V and 5 bases from J, the gap between germline ends came to 11 bases. Germline CDR1 reads DFQATT; CDR2 reads SNEGSKA (reference sequence). The CDR3 has 13 residues.

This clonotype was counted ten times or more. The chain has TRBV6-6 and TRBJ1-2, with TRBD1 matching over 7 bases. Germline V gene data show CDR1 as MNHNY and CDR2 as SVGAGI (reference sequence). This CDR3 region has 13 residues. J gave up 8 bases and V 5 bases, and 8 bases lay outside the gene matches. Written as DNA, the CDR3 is TGTGCCAGCAGTACCACAGGGGAGGGAGGCTACACCTTC. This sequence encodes CASSTTGEGGYTF.